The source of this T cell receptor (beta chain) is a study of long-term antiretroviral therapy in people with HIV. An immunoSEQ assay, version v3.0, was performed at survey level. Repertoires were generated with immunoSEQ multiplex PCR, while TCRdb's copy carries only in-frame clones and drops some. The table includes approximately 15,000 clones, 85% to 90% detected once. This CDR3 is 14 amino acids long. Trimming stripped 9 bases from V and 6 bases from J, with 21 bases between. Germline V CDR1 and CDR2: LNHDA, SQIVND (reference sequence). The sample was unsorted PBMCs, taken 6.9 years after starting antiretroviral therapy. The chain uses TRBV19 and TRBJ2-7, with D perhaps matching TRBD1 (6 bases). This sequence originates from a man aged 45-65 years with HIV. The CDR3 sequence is CASLPNREFGEQYF. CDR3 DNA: TGTGCCAGCCTGCCGAACAGGGAATTTGGCGAGCAGTACTTC.